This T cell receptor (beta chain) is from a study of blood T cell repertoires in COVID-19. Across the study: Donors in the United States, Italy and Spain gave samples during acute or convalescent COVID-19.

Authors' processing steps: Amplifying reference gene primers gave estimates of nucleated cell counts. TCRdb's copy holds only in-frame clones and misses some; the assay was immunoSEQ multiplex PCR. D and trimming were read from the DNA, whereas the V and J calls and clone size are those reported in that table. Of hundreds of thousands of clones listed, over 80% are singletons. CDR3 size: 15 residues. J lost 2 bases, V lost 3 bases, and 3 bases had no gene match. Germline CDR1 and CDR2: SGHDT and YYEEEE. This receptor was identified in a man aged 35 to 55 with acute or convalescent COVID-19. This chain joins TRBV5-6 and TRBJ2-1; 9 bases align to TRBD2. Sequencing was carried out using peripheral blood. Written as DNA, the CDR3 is TGTGCCAGCAGCTGGACTAGCGTCACCTACAATGAGCAGTTCTTC. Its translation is CASSWTSVTYNEQFF.